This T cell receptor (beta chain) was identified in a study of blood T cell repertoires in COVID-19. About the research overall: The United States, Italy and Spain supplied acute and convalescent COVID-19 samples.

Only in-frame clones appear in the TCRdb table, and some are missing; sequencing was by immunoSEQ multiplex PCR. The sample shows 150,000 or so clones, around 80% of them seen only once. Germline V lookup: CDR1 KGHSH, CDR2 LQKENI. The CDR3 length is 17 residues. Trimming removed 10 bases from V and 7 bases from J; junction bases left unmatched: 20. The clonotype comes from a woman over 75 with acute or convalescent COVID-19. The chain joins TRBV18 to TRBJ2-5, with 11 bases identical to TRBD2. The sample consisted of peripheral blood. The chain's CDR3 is CATVPGTSGGILVTQYF. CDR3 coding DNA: TGTGCCACCGTTCCCGGGACTAGCGGCGGTATTCTGGTGACCCAGTACTTC.